This T cell receptor beta chain was retrieved from a study of graft-versus-host responses after intestinal transplantation. Comments on this clone: What it binds is unknown.

Profiling relied on immunoSEQ multiplex PCR, and the TCRdb table lists in-frame clones only, not all of them. Of roughly 93,000 clones listed, roughly 91% are singletons. Germline trimming cut 3 bases from V and 5 bases from J; bases unmatched to any gene: 1. This CDR3 comprises 13 residues. Germline CDR1 LGHNA, CDR2 YSLEER. The specimen was unstimulated CD8+ T cells sorted from spleen or lymph node cells, collected before intestinal transplant. This receptor was identified in a human donor who received an intestinal transplant. The chain uses TRBV4-3 and TRBJ2-5; 9 positions agree with TRBD1. The CDR3 region has the DNA TGCGCCAGCAGCCATGACAGGGGGGAGACCCAGTACTTC. Its translation is CASSHDRGETQYF.